This T cell receptor (beta chain) is from a study of blood T cells in healthy people across ages. The authors ran a second PCR of roughly 7 to 11 cycles using a sample-barcoded 5' primer and a J-beta primer mix. TCRdb reprocessed the 5' RACE reads via MiXCR and lists one record per CDR3 protein. The repertoire has 730,000 or so distinct CDR3 sequences, approximately 40% of them found once; the top ten carry around 32%. The CDR3 runs to 15 residues. Unmatched junction bases numbered 7, after V lost 5 bases and J lost 2 bases. Germline V gives CDR1 DFQATT, CDR2 SNEGSKA (reference sequence). Peripheral blood from each donor was collected in a volume of roughly 9.8 milliliters.

This chain uses TRBV20-1 with TRBJ2-3; the match to TRBD2 covers 10 bases. The sequenced material came from blood. The TCR sequence derives from an elderly man in good health. CDR3 protein: CSARGTSDITDTQYF. CDR3 nucleotide sequence: TGCAGTGCTCGAGGGACTAGCGATATCACAGATACGCAGTATTTT.